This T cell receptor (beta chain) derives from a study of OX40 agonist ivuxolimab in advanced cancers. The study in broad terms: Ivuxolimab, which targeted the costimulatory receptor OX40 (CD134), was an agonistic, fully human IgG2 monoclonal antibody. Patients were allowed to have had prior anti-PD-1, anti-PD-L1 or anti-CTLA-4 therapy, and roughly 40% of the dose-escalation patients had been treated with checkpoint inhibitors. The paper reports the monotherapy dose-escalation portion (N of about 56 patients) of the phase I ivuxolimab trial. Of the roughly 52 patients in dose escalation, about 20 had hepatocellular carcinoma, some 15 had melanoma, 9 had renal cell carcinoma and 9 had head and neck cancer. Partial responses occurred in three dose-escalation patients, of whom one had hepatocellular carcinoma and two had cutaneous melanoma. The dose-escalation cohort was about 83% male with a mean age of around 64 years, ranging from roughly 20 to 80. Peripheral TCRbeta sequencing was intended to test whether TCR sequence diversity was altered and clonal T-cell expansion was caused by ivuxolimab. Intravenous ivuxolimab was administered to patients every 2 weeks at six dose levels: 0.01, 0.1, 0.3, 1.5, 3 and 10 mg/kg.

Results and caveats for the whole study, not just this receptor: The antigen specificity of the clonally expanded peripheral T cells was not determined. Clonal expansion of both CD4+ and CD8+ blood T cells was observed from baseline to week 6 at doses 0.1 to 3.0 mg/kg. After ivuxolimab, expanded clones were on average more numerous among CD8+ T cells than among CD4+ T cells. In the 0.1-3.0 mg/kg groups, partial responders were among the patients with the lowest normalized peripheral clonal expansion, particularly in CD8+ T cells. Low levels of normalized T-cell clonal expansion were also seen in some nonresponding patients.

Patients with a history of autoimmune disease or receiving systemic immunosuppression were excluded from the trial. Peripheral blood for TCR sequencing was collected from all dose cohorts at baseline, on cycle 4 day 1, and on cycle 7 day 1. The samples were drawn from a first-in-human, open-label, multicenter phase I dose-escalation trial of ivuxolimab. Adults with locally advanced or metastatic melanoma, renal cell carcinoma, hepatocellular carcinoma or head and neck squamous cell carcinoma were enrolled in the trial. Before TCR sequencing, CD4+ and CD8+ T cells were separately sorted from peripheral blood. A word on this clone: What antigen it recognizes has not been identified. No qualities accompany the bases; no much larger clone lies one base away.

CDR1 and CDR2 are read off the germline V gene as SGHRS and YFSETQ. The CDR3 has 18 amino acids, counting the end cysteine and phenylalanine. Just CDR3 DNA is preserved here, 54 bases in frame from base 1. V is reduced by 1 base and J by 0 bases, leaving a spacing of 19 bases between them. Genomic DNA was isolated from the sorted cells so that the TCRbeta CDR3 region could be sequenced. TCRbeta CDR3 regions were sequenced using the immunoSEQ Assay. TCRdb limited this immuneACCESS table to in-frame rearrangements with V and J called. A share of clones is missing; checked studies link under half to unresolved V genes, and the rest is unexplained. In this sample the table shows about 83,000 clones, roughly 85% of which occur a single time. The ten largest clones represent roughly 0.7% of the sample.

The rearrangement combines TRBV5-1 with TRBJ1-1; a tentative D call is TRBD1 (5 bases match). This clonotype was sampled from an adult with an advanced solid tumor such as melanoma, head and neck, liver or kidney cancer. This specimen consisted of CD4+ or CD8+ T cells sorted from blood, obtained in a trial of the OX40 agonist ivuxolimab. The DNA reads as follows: TGCGCCAGCAGCTTGCCCCGGGAAGGGACGGGGATGAACACTGAAGCTTTCTTT. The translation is CASSLPREGTGMNTEAFF.